The rows below give T cell receptor beta chains drawn from one sample of a study of blood T cell dynamics during melanoma immunotherapy. Sequencing used immunoSEQ multiplex PCR; TCRdb keeps in-frame clones, though not all of them. The sample carries approximately 17,000 clones, 80% to 95% recorded once. The material sequenced was blood, taken from a patient treated with checkpoint blockade. The source is a human donor with melanoma. Each CDR3 is given with its conserved first and last residue. The order of the fields is V gene, clone size, D gene, J gene, CDR3 DNA, CDR3 protein. A D gene is named only where the DNA matches it firmly. Only some rows state a clone size, as once, few, many or a class for expanded clones.

>TRBV5-1|-|-|TRBJ2-5
TGCGCCAGCAGCCCAATGGGAGAGACCCAGTACTTC
CASSPMGETQYF
>TRBV13|-|TRBD1|TRBJ1-5
TGTGCCAGCAGCTTTTCAGGGGGCTTGAGGTATAGCAATCAGCCCCAGCATTTT
CASSFSGGLRYSNQPQHF
>TRBV9|-|-|TRBJ2-7
TGTGCCAGCAGCGGCGGAGACTCCCCCATTTACGAGCAGTACTTC
CASSGGDSPIYEQYF
>TRBV5-1|-|-|TRBJ2-6
TGCGCCAGCAGCTTGGGGTCTGGGGCCAACGTCCTGACTTTC
CASSLGSGANVLTF
>TRBV2|-|-|TRBJ2-5
TGTGCCAACCGGGCCCAAGAGACCCAGTACTTC
CANRAQETQYF
>TRBV9|-|-|TRBJ2-2
TGTGCCAGCAGCGTCTTCCCTAACACCGGGGAGCTGTTTTTT
CASSVFPNTGELFF
>TRBV12-5|-|TRBD2|TRBJ2-7
TGTGCTAGTGGTTTGGAGGCTAGCGGGAGGGCCCTCTCCTACGAGCAGTACTTC
CASGLEASGRALSYEQYF
>TRBV13|once|TRBD1|TRBJ1-2
TGTGCCAGCAGTCTGGACAGGGAGTATGGCTACACCTTC
CASSLDREYGYTF
>TRBV6-1|-|-|TRBJ1-1
TGTGCCAGCAGGAAGGGGGGCGAAGCTTTCTTT
CASRKGGEAFF
>TRBV7-2|-|-|TRBJ2-7
TGTGCCAGCAGCCCTAGACAGGTAACGGGCTACGAGCAGTACTTC
CASSPRQVTGYEQYF
>TRBV7-8|few|TRBD2|TRBJ2-7
TGTGCCAGCAGCCCATGGGGGACTAGCGGGGCCGAGCAGTACTTC
CASSPWGTSGAEQYF
>TRBV28|once|-|TRBJ2-3
TGTGCCAGCAATCTTTCGGGGGCAGATACGCAGTATTTT
CASNLSGADTQYF
>TRBV19|-|TRBD2|TRBJ2-1
TGTGCCTCCGGACTAGCGGGGGGGAATGAGCAGTTCTTC
CASGLAGGNEQFF
>TRBV21-1|-|-|TRBJ2-3
TGTGCCAGCAGCAAAGCAGGGAGCACAGATACGCAGTATTTT
CASSKAGSTDTQYF
>TRBV5-1|-|-|TRBJ2-7
TGCGCCAGCAGCTTGTCGGCTACCCCCCGCGTCTACGAGCAGTACTTC
CASSLSATPRVYEQYF
>TRBV2|-|-|TRBJ2-7
TGTGCCAGCAGTCGGGACATGGGAGTTTACGAGCAGTACTTC
CASSRDMGVYEQYF
>TRBV6-5|-|-|TRBJ1-3
TGTGCCAGTGCGGGACCGTTCTCTGGAAACACCATATATTTT
CASAGPFSGNTIYF
>TRBV10-3|-|-|TRBJ2-3
TGTGCCGGTTCCTACGGTAGCACAGATACGCAGTATTTT
CAGSYGSTDTQYF
>TRBV10-1|-|TRBD2|TRBJ2-1
TGCGCCAGCAGTTTGTATAGCGGGGCGAATGAGCAGTTCTTC
CASSLYSGANEQFF
>TRBV5-1|-|TRBD1|TRBJ1-3
TGCGCCAGCCGGGGACAGGGGGCTGGAAACACCATATATTTT
CASRGQGAGNTIYF
>TRBV6-5|-|TRBD2|TRBJ2-7
TGTGCCAGCAGTTACGGGGCTAGCGGGATGCAGGGCGAGCAGTACTTC
CASSYGASGMQGEQYF
>TRBV19|-|TRBD1|TRBJ2-4
TGTGCCAGTAGTGCCTACCGGGACAGCGCCAAAAACATTCAGTACTTC
CASSAYRDSAKNIQYF
>TRBV5-1|-|-|TRBJ2-7
TGCGCCAGCAGCTTGGGCCAACAAATTCTCTACGAGCAGTACTTC
CASSLGQQILYEQYF
>TRBV25-1|-|-|TRBJ1-2
TGTGCCAGCAGTGAATATAATCATGGCTACACCTTC
CASSEYNHGYTF
>TRBV9|-|-|TRBJ2-7
TGTGCCAGCAGCGTAGCGGCCGGGACCCTCTCCACCTACGAGCAGTACTTC
CASSVAAGTLSTYEQYF
>TRBV9|-|TRBD2|TRBJ2-3
TGTGCCAGCAGCGTAGCGGGGGGGCCGGTCCCTACGCAGTATTTT
CASSVAGGPVPTQYF
>TRBV5-1|-|-|TRBJ1-4
TGCGCCAGCAGCTTGAGCCCGGGTGGAGATGAAAAACTGTTTTTT
CASSLSPGGDEKLFF
>TRBV2|-|TRBD1|TRBJ2-7
TGTGCCAGCAGTTCCCGGACAGGGGCACTCTACGAGCAGTACTTC
CASSSRTGALYEQYF
>TRBV28|-|-|TRBJ1-4
TGTGCCAGCAGTTCCAGTAATGAAAAACTGTTTTTT
CASSSSNEKLFF
>TRBV5-1|-|-|TRBJ1-2
TGCGCCAGCAGCCAAACACCTAGCTATGGCTACACCTTC
CASSQTPSYGYTF
>TRBV5-1|-|-|TRBJ2-7
TGCGCCAGCAGCTTGGAGGTGGGGGGCATCTACGAGCAGTACTTC
CASSLEVGGIYEQYF
>TRBV7-3|-|TRBD1|TRBJ1-2
TGTGCCAGCAGCCCACAGGGGGCCCTGGGCTATGGCTACACCTTC
CASSPQGALGYGYTF
>TRBV18|-|-|TRBJ1-3
TGTGCCAGCTCACGTGTGAACACCATATATTTT
CASSRVNTIYF
>TRBV25-1|-|-|TRBJ2-5
TGTGCCAGCAGTGATCCCCGGACTTTACAAGAGACCCAGTACTTC
CASSDPRTLQETQYF
>TRBV19|-|-|TRBJ1-5
TGTGCCAGTAACCCAGGCTATCAGCCCCAGCATTTT
CASNPGYQPQHF
>TRBV5-1|-|-|TRBJ1-1
TGCGCCAGCAGCTTGGAGGGAACTGAAGCTTTCTTT
CASSLEGTEAFF
>TRBV30|-|-|TRBJ1-4
TGTGCCTGGAGTGCCGGGAACCATGAAAAACTGTTTTTT
CAWSAGNHEKLFF
>TRBV6-5|-|-|TRBJ1-2
TGTGCCAGCAGTTACCCCGCGGGGGCCGGGATCTATGGCTACACCTTC
CASSYPAGAGIYGYTF
>TRBV29-1|few|TRBD1|TRBJ1-2
TGCAGCGTCGCGGGACAGGGCGGTGGCTACACCTTC
CSVAGQGGGYTF
>TRBV7-2|once|-|TRBJ1-2
TGTGCCAGCAGCTTAGATGCCCTTGGCTACACCTTC
CASSLDALGYTF
>TRBV30|-|-|TRBJ1-2
TGTGCCTGGAGTGTACTACGTACCAGGGAGGGATATGGCTACACCTTC
CAWSVLRTREGYGYTF
>TRBV19|-|TRBD1|TRBJ1-3
TGTGCCAGTAGTATCTCCGGGACAGGGACCGGAAACACCATATATTTT
CASSISGTGTGNTIYF
>TRBV2|-|-|TRBJ2-5
TGTGCCAGCAGTGATTGGGGCGAGGAGACCCAGTACTTC
CASSDWGEETQYF
>TRBV5-1|few|-|TRBJ2-2
TGCGCCAGCAGCGTATCTAACACCGGGGAGCTGTTTTTT
CASSVSNTGELFF
>TRBV5-8|-|-|TRBJ2-2
TGTGCCAGCAGCTTGGAATTAAGGGACACCGGGGAGCTGTTTTTT
CASSLELRDTGELFF
>TRBV19|-|-|TRBJ1-5
TGTGCCAGCTCTAAGGGCAGGGTAAGCAATCAGCCCCAGCATTTT
CASSKGRVSNQPQHF
>TRBV5-4|-|-|TRBJ2-6
TGTGCCAGCAGCGTGACACCAGGCTCTGGGGCCAACGTCCTGACTTTC
CASSVTPGSGANVLTF
>TRBV6-5|-|-|TRBJ1-5
TGTGCCAGCAGTTACTCGGAGTATCAGCCCCAGCATTTT
CASSYSEYQPQHF
>TRBV7-9|few|-|TRBJ2-7
TGTGCCAGCAGCTCCGGTCAGGGTCAGTACTTC
CASSSGQGQYF
>TRBV27|-|-|TRBJ1-1
TGTGCCAGCAGAACCTGGGGGGTTTTTAACACTGAAGCTTTCTTT
CASRTWGVFNTEAFF
>TRBV18|-|-|TRBJ2-4
TGTGCCAGCTCACTTACCGGGACCTTGAACATTCAGTACTTC
CASSLTGTLNIQYF
>TRBV10-2|-|-|TRBJ2-7
TGCGCCAGCAGTGTACAGAACTACGAGCAGTACTTC
CASSVQNYEQYF
>TRBV7-2|-|-|TRBJ2-1
TGTGCCAGCAGAGTGGGGAACAATGAGCAGTTCTTC
CASRVGNNEQFF